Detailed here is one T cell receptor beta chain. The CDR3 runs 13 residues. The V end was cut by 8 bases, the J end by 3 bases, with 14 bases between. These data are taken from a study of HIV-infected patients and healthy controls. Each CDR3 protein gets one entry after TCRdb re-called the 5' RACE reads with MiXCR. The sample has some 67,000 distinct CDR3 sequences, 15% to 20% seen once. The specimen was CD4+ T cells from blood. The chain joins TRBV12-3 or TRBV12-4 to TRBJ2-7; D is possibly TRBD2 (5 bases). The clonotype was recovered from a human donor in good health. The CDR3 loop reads CASRPRDLYEQYF. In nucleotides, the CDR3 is TGTGCCAGCCGTCCGAGGGATCTCTACGAGCAGTACTTC.